Below are 3 T cell receptor beta chains sequenced from a single sample in a study of chemoradiotherapy in HPV16-positive cancers (dated by TCRdb to between 2021 and 2024). The library was made by the immunoSEQ multiplex PCR assay. The immuneACCESS repertoire file appears here via TCRdb, limited to in-frame rearrangements. These files lack a portion of the clones; in checked studies, under half of the deficit traces to unresolved V genes, and the cause of the others is not known. The sample table holds some 3,600 clones, of which around 94% were seen once. The ten largest clones take up roughly 2% of the sample. The sample here was taken from a patient who underwent chemoradiotherapy. The receptors originated from a human donor with HPV-associated anogenital cancer.

CDR3 in amino acids: CASSPGFNEKLFF. In DNA, the CDR3 is TGTGCCAGCTCTCCGGGTTTTAATGAAAAACTGTTTTTT. The J gene is TRBJ1-4, the V gene TRBV18; D unclear. The ends were cut back, 6 bases at V and 4 bases at J, with 9 bases in the middle. Germline values: CDR1 KGHSH, CDR2 LQKENI. The CDR3 covers 13 residues.

V gene TRBV7-8 combines with J gene TRBJ1-2, with D uncertain. CDR1 is SGHVS, CDR2 FQNEAQ, per germline. With 1 base removed from V and 2 bases from J, the gap between germline ends came to 8 bases. The CDR3 covers 14 residues. The CDR3 DNA sequence: TGTGCCAGCAGCTTAGGACTGAGCAACTATGGCTACACCTTC. The encoded protein is CASSLGLSNYGYTF.

This chain connects TRBV7-2 to TRBJ1-1; D call uncertain. Germline loops: CDR1 SGHTA, CDR2 FQGNSA. Deletions cut 1 base from V and 4 bases from J, with 10 bases between. The CDR3 covers 14 residues. DNA for the CDR3: TGTGCCAGCAGCTTAGTGAGGTTTGGCACTGAAGCTTTCTTT. This codes for CASSLVRFGTEAFF.